These T cell receptor beta chains were read from a single sample in a study of cytomegalovirus exposure and HLA in healthy donors. This table comes from immunoSEQ multiplex PCR, and its TCRdb copy is limited to in-frame clones, with some not included. The sample records around 150,000 clones, about 80% being singletons. Material for sequencing was PBMCs. All receptors derive from a middle-aged man in good health and CMV-seronegative. CDR3s include the opening cysteine and the closing phenylalanine or tryptophan. The D gene is left open where the match is weak. Rows give clone size only sometimes, using once, few, many, or a class for an expanded clone.

clone size: .
D gene: .
V gene: TRBV28
J gene: TRBJ2-7
CDR3 protein: CASSSDRDLQRTFYEQYF
CDR3 DNA: TGTGCCAGCAGTTCGGACAGAGACCTTCAAAGGACTTTCTACGAGCAGTACTTC

clone size: .
D gene: TRBD1
V gene: TRBV5-1
J gene: TRBJ2-7
CDR3 protein: CASSAETGWRYEQYF
CDR3 DNA: TGCGCCAGCAGCGCGGAGACAGGGTGGCGCTACGAGCAGTACTTC

clone size: few
D gene: .
V gene: TRBV28
J gene: TRBJ2-5
CDR3 protein: CASSLADRSGTQYF
CDR3 DNA: TGTGCCAGCAGTTTGGCCGACAGGTCTGGGACCCAGTACTTC

clone size: once
D gene: TRBD1
V gene: TRBV28
J gene: TRBJ2-7
CDR3 protein: CASRTSGQIAYEQYF
CDR3 DNA: TGTGCCAGCAGAACCTCGGGACAGATCGCCTACGAGCAGTACTTC

clone size: .
D gene: TRBD1
V gene: TRBV6-7
J gene: TRBJ2-3
CDR3 protein: CASSYLPTGRLEITQYF
CDR3 DNA: TGTGCCAGCAGTTACCTCCCGACAGGGAGATTGGAGATAACGCAGTATTTT

clone size: .
D gene: TRBD1
V gene: TRBV5-4
J gene: TRBJ2-5
CDR3 protein: CASSLRTGGLGQETQYF
CDR3 DNA: TGTGCCAGCAGCTTGAGGACAGGGGGGTTGGGTCAAGAGACCCAGTACTTC

clone size: .
D gene: TRBD2
V gene: TRBV19
J gene: TRBJ2-2
CDR3 protein: CASSVAGVTGELFF
CDR3 DNA: TGTGCCAGTAGTGTTGCGGGAGTTACCGGGGAGCTGTTTTTT

clone size: .
D gene: TRBD2
V gene: TRBV5-1
J gene: TRBJ2-1
CDR3 protein: CASSLRVAGGPSYNEQFF
CDR3 DNA: TGCGCCAGCAGCCTACGGGTAGCGGGAGGGCCATCCTACAATGAGCAGTTCTTC

clone size: .
D gene: .
V gene: TRBV6-1
J gene: TRBJ1-1
CDR3 protein: CASKEGSTEAFF
CDR3 DNA: TGTGCCAGCAAGGAGGGTAGCACTGAAGCTTTCTTT

clone size: .
D gene: .
V gene: TRBV6-1
J gene: TRBJ1-2
CDR3 protein: CASSGGVGGYTF
CDR3 DNA: TGTGCCAGCAGTGGGGGCGTCGGTGGCTACACCTTC

clone size: .
D gene: .
V gene: TRBV2
J gene: TRBJ1-3
CDR3 protein: CASSERQFSGNTIYF
CDR3 DNA: TGTGCCAGCAGTGAAAGACAGTTCTCTGGAAACACCATATATTTT

clone size: .
D gene: .
V gene: TRBV4-2
J gene: TRBJ2-1
CDR3 protein: CASSQDLRGRDEQFF
CDR3 DNA: TGTGCCAGCAGCCAAGATCTCCGGGGTAGGGATGAGCAGTTCTTC

clone size: .
D gene: TRBD2
V gene: TRBV7-2
J gene: TRBJ2-2
CDR3 protein: CASSSGLFRTGELFF
CDR3 DNA: TGTGCCAGCAGCTCGGGACTATTTAGGACCGGGGAGCTGTTTTTT

clone size: .
D gene: TRBD2
V gene: TRBV10-3
J gene: TRBJ2-7
CDR3 protein: CAISASGSRYEQYF
CDR3 DNA: TGTGCCATCAGTGCTAGCGGGAGTAGGTACGAGCAGTACTTC

clone size: once
D gene: .
V gene: TRBV18
J gene: TRBJ1-1
CDR3 protein: CASSPYHHRQSNTEAFF
CDR3 DNA: TGTGCCAGCTCACCTTACCACCACAGACAGAGTAACACTGAAGCTTTCTTT

clone size: .
D gene: TRBD1
V gene: TRBV14
J gene: TRBJ2-3
CDR3 protein: CASSQSRGDRVSTLTQYF
CDR3 DNA: TGTGCCAGCAGCCAGAGTCGAGGGGACAGGGTTTCTACCCTTACGCAGTATTTT

clone size: .
D gene: .
V gene: TRBV5-6
J gene: TRBJ1-4
CDR3 protein: CASSFYGNEKLFF
CDR3 DNA: TGTGCCAGCAGCTTTTACGGGAATGAAAAACTGTTTTTT

clone size: .
D gene: .
V gene: TRBV19
J gene: TRBJ1-5
CDR3 protein: CASKSAFDQPQHF
CDR3 DNA: TGTGCCAGTAAGTCAGCGTTCGATCAGCCCCAGCATTTT

clone size: .
D gene: .
V gene: TRBV27
J gene: TRBJ2-7
CDR3 protein: CASSLSGDEQYF
CDR3 DNA: TGTGCCAGCAGTTTATCGGGAGACGAGCAGTACTTC

clone size: .
D gene: .
V gene: TRBV6-1
J gene: TRBJ1-5
CDR3 protein: CASRTGLLNNQPQHF
CDR3 DNA: TGTGCCAGCAGGACAGGACTGTTAAACAATCAGCCCCAGCATTTT

clone size: .
D gene: TRBD1
V gene: TRBV6-1
J gene: TRBJ2-4
CDR3 protein: CASSFRQGPWNSQYF
CDR3 DNA: TGTGCCAGCAGTTTTAGACAGGGGCCCTGGAACAGTCAGTACTTC

clone size: .
D gene: .
V gene: TRBV28
J gene: TRBJ1-5
CDR3 protein: CASRRGSGPQHF
CDR3 DNA: TGTGCCAGCAGGCGTGGGTCGGGACCCCAGCATTTT

clone size: .
D gene: .
V gene: TRBV27
J gene: TRBJ2-7
CDR3 protein: CASSFWGPSYEQYF
CDR3 DNA: TGTGCCAGCAGTTTTTGGGGCCCCAGCTACGAGCAGTACTTC

clone size: .
D gene: .
V gene: TRBV28
J gene: TRBJ2-1
CDR3 protein: CASSSFGVDEQFF
CDR3 DNA: TGTGCCAGCAGTTCCTTCGGTGTGGATGAGCAGTTCTTC

clone size: .
D gene: TRBD1
V gene: TRBV28
J gene: TRBJ1-2
CDR3 protein: CASSPTGGYNYGYTF
CDR3 DNA: TGTGCCAGCAGTCCCACAGGGGGTTACAACTATGGCTACACCTTC

clone size: .
D gene: .
V gene: TRBV14
J gene: TRBJ2-7
CDR3 protein: CASSQDTGEQYF
CDR3 DNA: TGTGCCAGCAGCCAAGATACGGGCGAGCAGTACTTC

clone size: .
D gene: TRBD1
V gene: TRBV6-1
J gene: TRBJ2-7
CDR3 protein: CASRGDRGPSYEQYF
CDR3 DNA: TGTGCCAGCAGGGGGGACAGGGGCCCCTCCTACGAGCAGTACTTC

clone size: .
D gene: .
V gene: TRBV11-2
J gene: TRBJ1-5
CDR3 protein: CASSLYPGGNQPQHF
CDR3 DNA: TGTGCCAGCAGCTTATACCCGGGGGGCAATCAGCCCCAGCATTTT

clone size: once
D gene: .
V gene: TRBV27
J gene: TRBJ1-2
CDR3 protein: CASSFGGAQYGYTF
CDR3 DNA: TGTGCCAGCAGTTTCGGGGGGGCGCAGTATGGCTACACCTTC

clone size: .
D gene: .
V gene: TRBV30
J gene: TRBJ1-1
CDR3 protein: CAGGHENTEAFF
CDR3 DNA: TGTGCCGGGGGACACGAGAACACTGAAGCTTTCTTT

clone size: .
D gene: TRBD1
V gene: TRBV5-4
J gene: TRBJ2-2
CDR3 protein: CASSPWTGGNTGELFF
CDR3 DNA: TGTGCCAGCAGCCCGTGGACAGGGGGCAACACCGGGGAGCTGTTTTTT

clone size: .
D gene: .
V gene: TRBV25-1
J gene: TRBJ2-2
CDR3 protein: CASSEAGVGELFF
CDR3 DNA: TGTGCCAGCAGTGAGGCAGGGGTCGGGGAGCTGTTTTTT

clone size: .
D gene: .
V gene: TRBV29-1
J gene: TRBJ2-7
CDR3 protein: CSGGQGTAYEQYF
CDR3 DNA: TGCAGCGGAGGCCAGGGCACAGCCTACGAGCAGTACTTC

clone size: .
D gene: .
V gene: TRBV7-2
J gene: TRBJ1-2
CDR3 protein: CASSYSDRQTTPNYGYTF
CDR3 DNA: TGTGCCAGCAGCTATTCGGACAGACAAACAACCCCGAACTATGGCTACACCTTC

clone size: .
D gene: TRBD2
V gene: TRBV2
J gene: TRBJ2-4
CDR3 protein: CASNSGTNSQYF
CDR3 DNA: TGTGCCAGCAATAGCGGGACTAACAGTCAGTACTTC

clone size: .
D gene: .
V gene: TRBV7-9
J gene: TRBJ1-3
CDR3 protein: CASSSRSSGNTIYF
CDR3 DNA: TGTGCCAGCAGCAGCCGTAGCTCTGGAAACACCATATATTTT

clone size: .
D gene: .
V gene: TRBV11-1
J gene: TRBJ2-7
CDR3 protein: CASSTSSLITYEQYF
CDR3 DNA: TGTGCCAGCAGCACTAGCTCCCTCATAACCTACGAGCAGTACTTC

clone size: .
D gene: TRBD2
V gene: TRBV19
J gene: TRBJ2-1
CDR3 protein: CASSIRSRKLADYNEQFF
CDR3 DNA: TGTGCCAGTAGTATAAGATCTAGGAAACTAGCGGACTACAATGAGCAGTTCTTC

clone size: .
D gene: TRBD1
V gene: TRBV11-1
J gene: TRBJ2-7
CDR3 protein: CASNVGQGAFEQYF
CDR3 DNA: TGTGCCAGCAACGTAGGACAGGGGGCTTTCGAGCAGTACTTC

clone size: .
D gene: .
V gene: TRBV18
J gene: TRBJ1-6
CDR3 protein: CASSPSTVSSYNSPLHF
CDR3 DNA: TGTGCCAGCTCACCCTCGACAGTAAGCTCCTATAATTCACCCCTCCACTTT

clone size: few
D gene: TRBD2
V gene: TRBV29-1
J gene: TRBJ2-7
CDR3 protein: CSAQALAGGSEQYF
CDR3 DNA: TGCAGCGCCCAGGCTTTAGCGGGAGGAAGCGAGCAGTACTTC